This T cell receptor beta chain was found in a study of shared clonotypes between healthy human individuals. Study-level results: Generation probability values for non-shared clonotypes were lower than those for clonotypes shared by all four donors. The authors expected sequencing depth to affect clonotype sharing among donors. With a few donors compared, around 5.4% of naive CD4 clonotypes were shared.

Splitting the CD4+ cells yielded a CD45RA+ naive subset and a CD45RA-negative memory subset. V dropped 5 bases and J dropped 5 bases, with 21 bases sitting between them. Germline V gene data show CDR1 as SGHTA and CDR2 as FQGNSA. The length of the CDR3 is 16 residues. Details on this clone: Its antigen is still unknown.

TCRdb keeps only in-frame clones here, not all; method: immunoSEQ multiplex PCR. The top ten clones hold 1.2% of a sample with over a million clones, roughly 96% of them seen once. The chain carries TRBV7-2 and TRBJ2-5; no reliable D call. The receptor's source is a man younger than 45 in good health. Sequencing was performed on naive CD4+ T cells sorted from blood. Documented subset: CD45RA+ positively selected. CDR3 protein: CASSLSRSLRVETQYF. CDR3 sequence (DNA): TGTGCCAGCAGCCTTAGTCGGAGCTTAAGGGTGGAGACCCAGTACTTC.